Presented here are 25 T cell receptor beta chains from one specimen sequenced in a study of PD-1 blockade in classical Hodgkin lymphoma. Every single patient, without exception, relapsed after autologous stem cell transplantation, and brentuximab vedotin exposure varied. Sequencing was performed with immunoSEQ multiplex PCR; in TCRdb, only in-frame clones are kept and a portion is missing. The sample contains about 13,000 clones, roughly 80% of which appear only once. The sample consisted of peripheral blood mononuclear cells (PBMCs), taken at baseline. These receptors were taken from a human donor with classical Hodgkin lymphoma.

The gene calls are TRBV5-1 and TRBJ2-4, with D unclear. The V gene's germline CDR1 is SGHRS and CDR2 YFSETQ. V dropped 4 bases and J dropped 0 bases, with 8 bases sitting between them. The CDR3 covers 14 residues. The DNA of the CDR3 is TGCGCCAGCAGCCTTGAACTAGCCAAAAACATTCAGTACTTC. Encoded protein: CASSLELAKNIQYF. The whole variable domain, remainder taken from reference TRBV5-1 and TRBJ2-4, is KAGVTQTPRYLIKTRGQQVTLSCSPISGHRSVSWYQQTPGQGLQFLFEYFSETQRNKGNFPGRFSGRQFSNSRSEMNVSTLELGDSALYLCASSLELAKNIQYFGAGTRLSVL.

A few counts support this clone. The chain carries TRBV6-5 and TRBJ1-3; weak D call: TRBD1 (6 bases). Looked up from germline, CDR1 is MNHEY and CDR2 is SVGAGI. Trimming pared 5 bases from V and 1 base from J, leaving 12 bases between. This CDR3 spans 15 amino acids. The CDR3 loop reads CASSPSQGSGNTIYF. DNA for the CDR3: TGTGCCAGCAGTCCGTCGCAGGGGTCTGGAAACACCATATATTTT.

This clone was seen a few times. The rearrangement links TRBV2 to TRBJ1-4; D uncertain. Trimming removed 6 bases from V and 8 bases from J, with 10 bases in between. The germline gives CDR1 SNHLY, CDR2 FYNNEI. This CDR3 comprises 12 residues. In DNA form, the CDR3 reads TGTGCCAGCAGCCTCCCTGGGGAAAAACTGTTTTTT. This encodes CASSLPGEKLFF.

The chain carries TRBV15 and TRBJ2-2; 15 nucleotides align to TRBD2. The CDR3 contains 18 residues. The V gene end was trimmed by 4 bases and the J gene end by 3 bases; junction bases not matched to a gene: 6. Germline lookup yields CDR1 LNHNV and CDR2 YYDKDF (reference sequence). CDR3 protein: CATSKGLAGGGDTGELFF. CDR3 bases: TGTGCCACCAGCAAGGGACTAGCGGGAGGTGGAGACACCGGGGAGCTGTTTTTT.

The V and J genes are TRBV27 and TRBJ2-5; D possibly corresponds to TRBD1 (6 bases). Germline CDR1 and CDR2: MNHEY and SMNVEV (reference sequence). The CDR3 runs 12 residues. The germline V and J ends were trimmed by 6 bases and 7 bases, with 12 bases remaining between them. For the CDR3, the DNA is TGTGCCAGCAGGGGGGCCTCGGGGACCCAGTACTTC. The encoded protein is CASRGASGTQYF.

This clone was detected once. The genes are TRBV6-5 and TRBJ1-3; TRBD1 is a possible D gene (6 bases). CDR1 MNHEY and CDR2 SVGAGI come from the germline V gene. V gave up 6 bases and J gave up 0 bases, with 12 bases separating them. CDR3 length equals 15 residues. CDR3 coding DNA: TGTGCCAGCAGAAGGGACACCGACTCTGGAAACACCATATATTTT. It translates to CASRRDTDSGNTIYF.

V gene TRBV7-8 combines with J gene TRBJ1-3; 10 bases fit TRBD1. CDR3 size: 16 residues. The germline V gene has CDR1 SGHVS and CDR2 FQNEAQ. The V segment lost 5 bases and the J segment 2 bases; nucleotides outside the gene matches: 6. The CDR3 DNA reads TGTGCCAGCAGCCCCTCCGGGACAGGGGCTGGAAACACCATATATTTT. Its protein product is CASSPSGTGAGNTIYF.

V usage is TRBV28 and J usage is TRBJ1-5, with 7 bases fitting TRBD1. CDR3 length equals 16 residues. Per the germline V gene, CDR1 is MDHEN and CDR2 is SYDVKM. The V and J ends lost 4 bases and 1 base, in that order; junction bases with no gene match: 7. CDR3 coding DNA: TGTGCCAGCAGTTCACAGGGGTTCTGGAGCAATCAGCCCCAGCATTTT. It encodes CASSSQGFWSNQPQHF. The entire variable domain, with the rest obtained from reference TRBV28 and TRBJ1-5, is as follows: DVKVTQSSRYLVKRTGEKVFLECVQDMDHENMFWYRQDPGLGLRLIYFSYDVKMKEKGDIPEGYSVSREKKERFSLILESASTNQTSMYLCASSSQGFWSNQPQHFGDGTRLSIL.

The rearrangement joins TRBV5-1 to TRBJ2-1, with 10 nucleotides matching TRBD2. The germline V gene has CDR1 SGHRS and CDR2 YFSETQ. The V segment lost 4 bases and the J segment 8 bases; nucleotides outside the gene matches: 9. This CDR3 is built from 15 residues. Written as DNA, the CDR3 is TGCGCCAGCAGCCTTACTAGCGGGAATTCACATGAGCAGTTCTTC. Its protein is CASSLTSGNSHEQFF. Variable domain in full (rest from reference TRBV5-1 and TRBJ2-1): KAGVTQTPRYLIKTRGQQVTLSCSPISGHRSVSWYQQTPGQGLQFLFEYFSETQRNKGNFPGRFSGRQFSNSRSEMNVSTLELGDSALYLCASSLTSGNSHEQFFGPGTRLTVL.

J is TRBJ1-3 and V is TRBV5-1; no firm D call. The CDR3 runs 17 residues. The germline V gene encodes CDR1 SGHRS and CDR2 YFSETQ. Trimming left V 0 bases short and J 0 bases short, with 13 bases between. CDR3 nucleotides: TGCGCCAGCAGCTTGGACGACACTAAATTCTCTGGAAACACCATATATTTT. Its translation: CASSLDDTKFSGNTIYF.

The rearrangement joins TRBV7-2 to TRBJ2-2; 7 positions agree with TRBD2. Losses at the gene ends were 1 base for V and 5 bases for J; bases not matched to a gene: 4. Per germline, CDR1 SGHTA and CDR2 FQGNSA. The CDR3 has 15 residues. CDR3 in amino acids: CASSLVPAGTGELFF. CDR3 nucleotides: TGTGCCAGCAGCTTAGTCCCAGCGGGGACCGGGGAGCTGTTTTTT.

Remarks on this clone: Its ends do not fully match the called genes, so a read error is possible. This chain uses TRBV10-3 with TRBJ1-1; 9 bases are a match to TRBD1. There are 16 residues in the CDR3. Germline lookup yields CDR1 ENHRY and CDR2 SYGVKD. In DNA form, the CDR3 reads TGTGCCAGCAGTTTCACAGGGGGCTGGGGAGGCACTGAAGCTTTCTTT. The encoded protein is CASSFTGGWGGTEAFF.

The chain links TRBV25-1 to TRBJ2-1, with D perhaps matching TRBD2 (6 bases). Germline V gene lookup returns CDR1 MGHDK and CDR2 SYGVNS. The CDR3 is 15 residues long. Trimming removed 5 bases from V and 2 bases from J, with 13 bases in between. CDR3 loop: CASSNEGLAYNEQFF. In DNA form, the CDR3 reads TGTGCCAGCAGTAATGAGGGACTGGCCTACAATGAGCAGTTCTTC.

This chain links TRBV11-2 with TRBJ2-1; D may match TRBD1 or TRBD2 (5 bases each). The germline V gene has CDR1 SGHAT and CDR2 FQNNGV. Trimming shortened V by 5 bases and J by 9 bases, and 14 bases separated the two germline ends. This CDR3 comprises 13 residues. This CDR3 reads CASSISNGAEQFF. The CDR3 DNA is TGTGCCAGCAGCATTTCCAACGGGGCTGAGCAGTTCTTC. Combining the CDR3 with reference TRBV11-2 and TRBJ2-1 gives the whole variable domain EAGVAQSPRYKIIEKRQSVAFWCNPISGHATLYWYQQILGQGPKLLIQFQNNGVVDDSQLPKDRFSAERLKGVDSTLKIQPAKLEDSAVYLCASSISNGAEQFFGPGTRLTVL.

The chain has TRBV5-5 and TRBJ2-7, with TRBD2 matching over 10 bases. V shed 5 bases and J 0 bases; nucleotides not matched to a gene: 5. The CDR3 has 15 amino acids. Germline lookup yields CDR1 SGHKS and CDR2 YYEKEE (reference sequence). The CDR3 spells CASSRLAGDSYEQYF. The CDR3 region has the DNA TGTGCCAGCAGTCGACTAGCGGGTGACTCCTACGAGCAGTACTTC.

The gene calls are TRBV5-1 and TRBJ2-7; 7 bases fit TRBD2. With V trimmed by 3 bases and J by 5 bases, 11 bases remained unmatched. Germline V CDR1 and CDR2: SGHRS, YFSETQ. The CDR3 has 15 residues. The CDR3 bases are TGCGCCAGCAGCTGGACCTGGGACGGGAGGAACGAGCAGTACTTC. The encoded protein is CASSWTWDGRNEQYF.

The V call is TRBV7-9, the J call TRBJ2-7, with TRBD2 as a possible D gene (6 bases). This CDR3 spans 15 amino acids. Germline V gene sequence: CDR1 SEHNR, CDR2 FQNEAQ (reference sequence). The V gene lost 5 bases and the J gene lost 2 bases, with 16 bases spanning the gap. DNA of the CDR3: TGTGCCAGCAGCCCCGTTCCTAGCGCCGCCTACGAGCAGTACTTC. Its protein is CASSPVPSAAYEQYF.

As for this clone: At one of its ends the junction is not consistent with the germline gene, which may arise from a read error. The CDR3 region has the DNA TGTGCCTGGAGTACAGGCCTTGCTAAAATGCGGGTTTTT. Amino acid sequence: CAWSTGLAKMRVF. The chain combines TRBV30 with TRBJ1-5; TRBD1 is a possible D gene (5 bases). This CDR3 is built from 13 residues. Germline-derived CDR1 and CDR2 are GTSNPN and SVGIG (reference sequence).

By its share, this clone is medium-sized. The V gene is TRBV7-9, the J gene TRBJ1-4; no reliable D call. CDR3 length: 14 residues. Per germline, CDR1 SEHNR and CDR2 FQNEAQ (reference sequence). V was cut by 5 bases and J by 6 bases, with 13 bases left in between. The CDR3 loop reads CASSPKTGYEKLFF. CDR3 bases: TGTGCCAGCAGCCCAAAGACGGGGTATGAAAAACTGTTTTTT. Combining the CDR3 with reference TRBV7-9 and TRBJ1-4 gives the whole variable domain DTGVSQNPRHKITKRGQNVTFRCDPISEHNRLYWYRQTLGQGPEFLTYFQNEAQLEKSRLLSDRFSAERPKGSFSTLEIQRTEQGDSAMYLCASSPKTGYEKLFFGSGTQLSVL.

V usage is TRBV6-5 and J usage is TRBJ2-2, with a weak D call TRBD1 (5 bases). Trimming removed 6 bases at V and 2 bases at J, with 13 bases between. Looked up from germline, CDR1 is MNHEY and CDR2 is SVGAGI. There are 15 residues in the CDR3. The CDR3 DNA reads as TGTGCCAGCAGGCTATTGACAGCTAACACCGGGGAGCTGTTTTTT. Amino acids: CASRLLTANTGELFF.

This rearrangement joins TRBV7-8 to TRBJ2-1, with TRBD2 matching 11 bases. Trimming removed 5 bases from V and 3 bases from J; junction bases left unmatched: 15. Germline V gene sequence: CDR1 SGHVS, CDR2 FQNEAQ. The CDR3 runs to 19 residues. CDR3 loop: CASSQGLAAPKALYNEQFF. The CDR3 DNA is TGTGCCAGCAGCCAGGGACTAGCGGCCCCCAAGGCTCTCTACAATGAGCAGTTCTTC.

The V gene is TRBV6-4, the J gene TRBJ2-5; TRBD2 is a possible D gene (6 bases). Germline V gives CDR1 MRHNA, CDR2 SNTAGT. V gave up 3 bases and J gave up 5 bases, with 10 bases separating them. There are 13 residues in the CDR3. CDR3 residues: CASSEEEGETQYF. The CDR3 DNA reads TGTGCCAGCAGTGAGGAGGAGGGTGAGACCCAGTACTTC.

The rearrangement joins TRBV13 to TRBJ2-1, with 11 positions matching TRBD2. CDR1 and CDR2 (germline): PRHDT, FYEKMQ (reference sequence). This CDR3 is 15 amino acids long. V trimming: 7 bases; J trimming: 4 bases; junction bases outside the gene matches: 6. The CDR3 DNA sequence: TGTGCCAGCACCCGACTAGCGGGGAATTACAATGAGCAGTTCTTC. Its protein product is CASTRLAGNYNEQFF.

This clone came up a few times. This chain joins TRBV6-5 and TRBJ2-7, with D maybe TRBD2 (6 bases). The CDR3 is 16 amino acids. Trimming removed 4 bases at V and 0 bases at J, with 16 bases between. Germline V lookup: CDR1 MNHEY, CDR2 SVGAGI. The CDR3 nucleotides are TGTGCCAGCAGTTTGGGTATGGGACTTATCTCCTACGAGCAGTACTTC. Protein: CASSLGMGLISYEQYF.

A few counts support this clone. This chain connects TRBV19 to TRBJ2-3; D may be TRBD1 (5 bases). V was shortened by 5 bases and J by 2 bases, with 20 bases between the two germline ends. CDR1 is LNHDA, CDR2 SQIVND, per germline (reference sequence). This CDR3 has 17 residues. This CDR3 reads CASSPALGRANTDTQYF. Here the CDR3 DNA reads TGTGCCAGTAGTCCCGCGTTGGGCAGGGCAAACACAGATACGCAGTATTTT.